Listed below are T cell receptor beta chains from one sample, sequenced in a study of cytomegalovirus exposure and HLA in healthy donors. Clones were read by immunoSEQ multiplex PCR, and TCRdb kept only the in-frame ones, dropping some. The sample lists under 250,000 clones, just over 90% occurring once. Sequenced input: PBMCs. These receptors were taken from a woman under 30 in good health and CMV-seronegative. Both conserved end residues are part of each CDR3. The D gene is left open where the match is weak. Expanded clones get a size class; other rows say once, few or many, or leave the size out.

D: .
J: TRBJ2-7
V: TRBV2
size: .
CDR3: CASSRDWTYEQYF
DNA: TGTGCCAGCAGTCGGGACTGGACCTACGAGCAGTACTTC

D: TRBD1
J: TRBJ1-2
V: TRBV27
size: .
CDR3: CASSPGTGFFYGYTF
DNA: TGTGCCAGCAGTCCCGGGACAGGGTTTTTCTATGGCTACACCTTC

D: TRBD2
J: TRBJ2-1
V: TRBV2
size: .
CDR3: CASRDWGREGHHEQFF
DNA: TGTGCCAGCCGGGATTGGGGGCGGGAGGGCCACCATGAGCAGTTCTTC

D: .
J: TRBJ2-7
V: TRBV21-1
size: .
CDR3: CASSLNPLWASYEQYF
DNA: TGTGCCAGCAGTCTCAACCCTCTATGGGCATCCTACGAGCAGTACTTC

D: TRBD2
J: TRBJ2-5
V: TRBV5-1
size: .
CDR3: CASSPGLGQETQYF
DNA: TGCGCCAGCAGCCCGGGACTAGGCCAAGAGACCCAGTACTTC

D: TRBD2
J: TRBJ2-3
V: TRBV2
size: .
CDR3: CASRGLAGVTQNTDTQYF
DNA: TGTGCCAGCAGAGGACTAGCGGGAGTTACGCAAAACACAGATACGCAGTATTTT

D: .
J: TRBJ2-5
V: TRBV30
size: .
CDR3: CAWNGGLTSDSKTQYF
DNA: TGTGCCTGGAACGGAGGACTGACTAGTGATTCGAAGACCCAGTACTTC

D: .
J: TRBJ1-5
V: TRBV7-8
size: once
CDR3: CASSLAFQMHQPQHF
DNA: TGTGCCAGCAGCTTAGCTTTCCAGATGCATCAGCCCCAGCATTTT

D: TRBD1
J: TRBJ1-4
V: TRBV30
size: once
CDR3: CAWAVPGQTNEKLFF
DNA: TGTGCCTGGGCGGTACCGGGACAGACTAATGAAAAACTGTTTTTT

D: .
J: TRBJ1-2
V: TRBV6-1
size: once
CDR3: CASSAAADYYGYTF
DNA: TGTGCCAGCAGTGCCGCGGCGGACTACTATGGCTACACCTTC

D: .
J: TRBJ2-2
V: TRBV7-9
size: .
CDR3: CASSLSVENTGELFF
DNA: TGTGCCAGCAGCTTAAGCGTCGAAAACACCGGGGAGCTGTTTTTT

D: TRBD1
J: TRBJ1-1
V: TRBV2
size: once
CDR3: CASMDRRNTEAFF
DNA: TGTGCCAGCATGGACAGGAGAAACACTGAAGCTTTCTTT

D: .
J: TRBJ1-3
V: TRBV25-1
size: .
CDR3: CASSEWGGRRNTIYF
DNA: TGTGCCAGCAGTGAATGGGGGGGGCGAAGAAACACCATATATTTT

D: .
J: TRBJ2-3
V: TRBV7-3
size: .
CDR3: CASSLNNADTQYF
DNA: TGTGCCAGCAGCTTAAACAATGCAGATACGCAGTATTTT

D: .
J: TRBJ2-5
V: TRBV19
size: .
CDR3: CASSSRRGGRETQYF
DNA: TGTGCCAGTAGTAGCCGGAGGGGGGGACGGGAGACCCAGTACTTC

D: TRBD1
J: TRBJ1-1
V: TRBV14
size: .
CDR3: CASRRGDRGIMNTEAFF
DNA: TGTGCCAGCAGGAGAGGGGACAGGGGAATCATGAACACTGAAGCTTTCTTT

D: TRBD1
J: TRBJ1-2
V: TRBV27
size: .
CDR3: CASSTGTGAYGYTF
DNA: TGTGCCAGCAGCACCGGGACAGGAGCCTATGGCTACACCTTC

D: .
J: TRBJ1-4
V: TRBV6-1
size: .
CDR3: CASTLRGSEKLFF
DNA: TGTGCCAGCACCCTAAGGGGTTCTGAAAAACTGTTTTTT

D: .
J: TRBJ2-2
V: TRBV7-9
size: .
CDR3: CASSLVGGHGELFF
DNA: TGTGCCAGCAGCTTGGTGGGGGGTCACGGGGAGCTGTTTTTT

D: .
J: TRBJ1-2
V: TRBV2
size: .
CDR3: CASMPLQVGGYTF
DNA: TGTGCCAGCATGCCCCTCCAGGTTGGGGGCTACACCTTC

D: TRBD2
J: TRBJ2-7
V: TRBV18
size: .
CDR3: CASSPPSGPYEQYF
DNA: TGTGCCAGCTCACCACCTAGCGGGCCCTACGAGCAGTACTTC

D: .
J: TRBJ2-5
V: TRBV5-1
size: .
CDR3: CASSFGAGVEETQYF
DNA: TGCGCCAGCAGCTTCGGGGCAGGGGTCGAGGAGACCCAGTACTTC

D: .
J: TRBJ1-1
V: TRBV5-5
size: few
CDR3: CASSLKQGGETEAFF
DNA: TGTGCCAGCAGCCTGAAACAGGGCGGAGAGACTGAAGCTTTCTTT

D: .
J: TRBJ1-3
V: TRBV14
size: .
CDR3: CASSQDYSGNTIYF
DNA: TGTGCCAGCAGCCAAGATTATAGTGGAAACACCATATATTTT

D: TRBD1
J: TRBJ2-7
V: TRBV6-1
size: .
CDR3: CASSVNRGYEQYF
DNA: TGTGCCAGCAGTGTAAACAGGGGCTACGAGCAGTACTTC

D: .
J: TRBJ1-2
V: TRBV6-1
size: once
CDR3: CASSEADSPLIYGYTF
DNA: TGTGCCAGCAGTGAAGCTGACAGCCCGTTAATCTATGGCTACACCTTC

D: TRBD2
J: TRBJ2-2
V: TRBV30
size: .
CDR3: CAWSNGEGESGELFF
DNA: TGTGCCTGGAGTAACGGGGAGGGAGAGAGCGGGGAGCTGTTTTTT

D: .
J: TRBJ1-1
V: TRBV9
size: .
CDR3: CASSATFSGVNTEAFF
DNA: TGTGCCAGCAGCGCAACGTTTTCAGGTGTGAACACTGAAGCTTTCTTT

D: TRBD1
J: TRBJ1-3
V: TRBV5-1
size: .
CDR3: CASSYRGYSSGNTIYF
DNA: TGCGCCAGCAGCTACAGGGGCTACAGCTCTGGAAACACCATATATTTT

D: .
J: TRBJ1-1
V: TRBV27
size: .
CDR3: CASSPLWEGNTEAFF
DNA: TGTGCCAGCAGTCCCCTTTGGGAGGGGAACACTGAAGCTTTCTTT

D: TRBD1
J: TRBJ2-7
V: TRBV28
size: .
CDR3: CASSFSAGQGGYEQYF
DNA: TGTGCCAGCAGTTTCTCAGCCGGACAGGGTGGCTACGAGCAGTACTTC

D: .
J: TRBJ1-2
V: TRBV14
size: .
CDR3: CASSQDLKTPERGYTF
DNA: TGTGCCAGCAGCCAAGACTTGAAGACACCGGAGCGGGGCTACACCTTC